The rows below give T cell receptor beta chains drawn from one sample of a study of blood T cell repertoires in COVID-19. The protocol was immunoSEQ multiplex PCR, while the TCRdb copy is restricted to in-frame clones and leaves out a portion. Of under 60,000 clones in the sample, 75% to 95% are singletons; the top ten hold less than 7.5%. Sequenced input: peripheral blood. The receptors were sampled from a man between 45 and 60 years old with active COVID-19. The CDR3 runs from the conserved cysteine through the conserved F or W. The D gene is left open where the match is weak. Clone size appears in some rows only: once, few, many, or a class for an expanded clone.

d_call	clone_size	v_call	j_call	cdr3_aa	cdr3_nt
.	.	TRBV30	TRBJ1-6	CAWSAARSSSYNSPLHF	TGTGCCTGGAGTGCCGCGAGATCGAGCTCCTATAATTCACCCCTCCACTTT
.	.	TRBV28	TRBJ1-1	CASSLWGRRKTEAFF	TGTGCCAGCAGTTTATGGGGGCGGCGTAAGACTGAAGCTTTCTTT
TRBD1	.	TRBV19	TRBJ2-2	CASSKRGGAAGELFF	TGTGCCAGTAGTAAGCGAGGGGGCGCGGCCGGGGAGCTGTTTTTT
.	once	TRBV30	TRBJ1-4	CAWSVRGGEKLFF	TGTGCCTGGAGTGTTAGAGGGGGAGAAAAACTGTTTTTT
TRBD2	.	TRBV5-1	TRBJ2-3	CASSAGAVDTQYF	TGCGCCAGCAGTGCGGGAGCGGTAGATACGCAGTATTTT
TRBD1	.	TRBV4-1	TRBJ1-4	CASSQPDRVHEKLFF	TGCGCCAGCAGCCAACCCGACAGGGTCCACGAAAAACTGTTTTTT
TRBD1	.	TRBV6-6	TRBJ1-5	CASSGTGPRQPQHF	TGTGCCAGCAGCGGGACAGGGCCTCGACAGCCCCAGCATTTT
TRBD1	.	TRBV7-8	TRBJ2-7	CASSLDRVYDYEQYF	TGTGCCAGCAGCTTGGACAGGGTCTACGACTACGAGCAGTACTTC
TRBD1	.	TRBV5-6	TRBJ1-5	CASSGRTGKNQPQHF	TGTGCCAGCAGCGGCCGGACAGGGAAAAATCAGCCCCAGCATTTT
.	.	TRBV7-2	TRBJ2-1	CASSYHQGSGYNEQFF	TGTGCCAGCAGCTACCACCAGGGTTCAGGATACAATGAGCAGTTCTTC